This TCR beta chain appears in the sequencing data of a study of intratumoral heterogeneity in liver cancer. Regarding the complete study: Across the full approximately 15-patient cohort, most patients were male and the median age was around 65 years. RNA-seq, DNA sequencing, TCR-seq and SNP array data from multiple regions of hepatocellular carcinoma specimens were combined in the study to investigate intratumor heterogeneity. A total of 70 or so multiregional samples from about 14 HCC patients, consisting of approximately 50 tumoral and 20 adjacent nontumoral regions, were included in the overall cohort. Beyond this particular receptor, the publication reports: According to the report, TCR sequencing confirmed the RNA-seq-based estimates of regional differences in tumor-infiltrating lymphocyte burden. Limitations acknowledged by the authors included a relatively low number of patients and under-sampled representation of tumor-infiltrating lymphocytes. In each sequenced patient, tumor region a showed significantly more unique T-cell clonal expansions than tumor region b. Overall T cell clonality did not differ significantly between tumor regions within either sequenced patient.

The immunoSEQ assay was used to sequence TCR beta chain CDR3 regions from genomic DNA. Rearranged VDJ segments were amplified with primers that anneal to V and J segments. The study's processing was this. Clonality and richness metrics were computed with the ImmunoSeq Analyzer software. Fisher's exact test, supplemented by a beta-binomial method for added stringency, was applied to identify differentially abundant clones between regions. Here the immuneACCESS table is served through TCRdb, limited to in-frame sequences with V and J called. Missing clones are a known gap in these copies; in checked studies unresolved V genes cover under half, and the rest lacks a known reason. V and J calls and clone size come straight from that table; D and trimming were deduced from the DNA. This sample has 5,000 to 7,500 clones in its table, and over 55% of those were observed once. The top ten hold about two fifths of the sample.

Notes on this clone: The antigen it recognizes is unknown. Base-call qualities are not available, and no considerably larger clone is one nucleotide away.

Including the terminal cysteine and phenylalanine, the CDR3 comprises 15 residues. Just the 45-base CDR3 DNA is kept, in frame starting at base 1. Taken from the germline V gene, the CDR1 and CDR2 loops are SGHRS and YFSETQ. V and J are truncated by 4 bases and 5 bases respectively, leaving an intervening sequence of 18 bases. Samples labelled H came from distinct, geographically separated regions of the hepatocellular carcinoma nodule. All patients had early-stage hepatocellular carcinoma and received no therapy before surgical resection. No macroscopic evidence of necrosis or hemorrhage was present in the sampled areas. Multiple regions from a couple of patients underwent TCR sequencing (ImmunoSeq). Frozen resection tissue samples were collected at least 1 cm apart from each other. The DNeasy blood and tissue kit was used to extract genomic DNA from bulk tissue.

The material sequenced was tumor tissue, taken before any cancer treatment. This sequence originates from a woman aged 70-85 years with hepatocellular carcinoma. The chain was built from TRBV5-1 and TRBJ1-1; D gene: possibly TRBD1, on 6 matching bases. Here the CDR3 is given as CASSPLTGTVTEAFF. The bases read TGCGCCAGCAGCCCTCTAACAGGGACGGTTACTGAAGCTTTCTTT.